A selection of T cell receptor beta chains follows, all from one sample in a study of blood T cell repertoires in COVID-19. Repertoires were generated with immunoSEQ multiplex PCR, while TCRdb's copy carries only in-frame clones and drops some. The sample lists about 340,000 clones; about 86% were seen once. The specimen was PBMCs or T cells enriched from blood (not recorded which). All receptors come from a woman aged 35 to 49 with acute COVID-19. Each CDR3 is given with its conserved first and last residue. The order of the fields is J gene, clone size, V gene, D gene, CDR3 DNA, CDR3 protein. A D gene is named only where the DNA matches it firmly. Clone size is not always given. Where it is, it says once, few, many or a class for expanded clones.

TRBJ1-4 | NA | TRBV12-5 | NA | TGTGCTAGTGGGGCAGGGGAGCGGGAAAAACTGTTTTTT | CASGAGEREKLFF
TRBJ1-5 | NA | TRBV6-5 | TRBD1 | TGTGCCAGCAGTAATCAGGGGGGCAATCAGCCCCAGCATTTT | CASSNQGGNQPQHF
TRBJ1-2 | NA | TRBV7-2 | NA | TGTGCCAGCAGTCCCGACAGGAACTATGGCTACACCTTC | CASSPDRNYGYTF
TRBJ1-1 | NA | TRBV28 | NA | TGTGCCAACCAAGGGAGGGGCCCCCACACTGAAGCTTTCTTT | CANQGRGPHTEAFF
TRBJ1-6 | NA | TRBV4-1 | NA | TGCGCCAGCAGCCAAGATCTAAGTTTCTATAATTCACCCCTCCACTTT | CASSQDLSFYNSPLHF
TRBJ1-2 | NA | TRBV7-2 | TRBD1 | TGTGCCAGCAGCCATGGGACAGACGAACACGTCTACACCTTC | CASSHGTDEHVYTF
TRBJ2-7 | NA | TRBV28 | NA | TGTGCCAGCAGTTTAAGGCTATTCCTCACAGGGAGCGAGCAGTACTTC | CASSLRLFLTGSEQYF
TRBJ1-4 | NA | TRBV6-7 | TRBD1 | TGTGCCAGAAAGGGACAGTTACTAGGTAATGAAAAACTGTTTTTT | CARKGQLLGNEKLFF
TRBJ1-5 | NA | TRBV19 | TRBD1 | TGTGCCAGTAGTATACTCGGACAGGGGCATCAGCCCCAGCATTTT | CASSILGQGHQPQHF
TRBJ1-6 | NA | TRBV19 | TRBD1 | TGTGCCAGTAGTATCACAGGGGCCTCACCCCTCCACTTT | CASSITGASPLHF
TRBJ1-1 | few | TRBV3-1/TRBV3-2 | NA | TGTGCCAGCAGCCAAGCCCAGGGGTTGGCTTTCTTT | CASSQAQGLAFF
TRBJ1-5 | NA | TRBV28 | TRBD1 | TGTGCCAGCAGACTATCCGACAGGGCAAGGCAGCCCCAGCATTTT | CASRLSDRARQPQHF
TRBJ1-1 | NA | TRBV20-1 | NA | TGCAGTGCTAGTAGGGGACACTTGAACACTGAAGCTTTCTTT | CSASRGHLNTEAFF
TRBJ1-4 | few | TRBV4-1 | NA | TGCGCCAGCAGCCAGTTTGCAGGGGTGAATGAAAAACTGTTTTTT | CASSQFAGVNEKLFF
TRBJ1-6 | NA | TRBV5-1 | TRBD1 | TGCGCCAGCAGCTTGGCAATACAGGGGGCAGATAGTTCACCCCTCCACTTT | CASSLAIQGADSSPLHF
TRBJ2-1 | NA | TRBV28 | TRBD2 | TGTGCCAGCAGTTACCCTTCGGACTCAAGACTAGCGGGATTAGGTAATGAGCAGTTCTTC | CASSYPSDSRLAGLGNEQFF
TRBJ2-3 | NA | TRBV9 | TRBD2 | TGTGCCAGCAGCGTAGCGGGGGGGCGGTTTGATACGCAGTATTTT | CASSVAGGRFDTQYF
TRBJ2-5 | NA | TRBV4-1 | NA | TGCGCCAGCAGCCCATTCAGGGACCAAGAGACCCAGTACTTC | CASSPFRDQETQYF
TRBJ2-2 | NA | TRBV18 | NA | TGTGCCAGCTCACCCGGTACCGGGGAGCTGTTTTTT | CASSPGTGELFF
TRBJ2-3 | NA | TRBV25-1 | NA | TGTGCCAGCATGGAAGGGGCAGGGAGGACAGATACGCAGTATTTT | CASMEGAGRTDTQYF
TRBJ1-6 | NA | TRBV27 | NA | TGTGCCAGCAGCGCCGGGGGGTCCTATAATTCACCCCTCCACTTT | CASSAGGSYNSPLHF
TRBJ1-4 | few | TRBV9 | TRBD1 | TGTGCCAGCAGCGAGGGGGCATCGGCTAATGAAAAACTGTTTTTT | CASSEGASANEKLFF
TRBJ1-2 | NA | TRBV18 | NA | TGTGCCAGCTCACCACGAATACAGGACTATGGCTACACCTTC | CASSPRIQDYGYTF
TRBJ2-7 | NA | TRBV19 | NA | TGTGCCAGTAGTATAGGCCAGGGCGAGCAGTACTTC | CASSIGQGEQYF
TRBJ1-5 | few | TRBV19 | TRBD1 | TGTGCCAGTAGTACCCGGACAGGGAGGGGACCCCAGCATTTT | CASSTRTGRGPQHF
TRBJ2-5 | NA | TRBV5-1 | TRBD2 | TGCGCCAGCAGCTATACGACGGGGGGCCAAGAGACCCAGTACTTC | CASSYTTGGQETQYF
TRBJ2-6 | once | TRBV29-1 | NA | TGCAGCGTTGCTCTCTCTGGGGCCAACGTCCTGACTTTC | CSVALSGANVLTF
TRBJ2-7 | NA | TRBV9 | NA | TGTGCCAGCAGCGCAACTCTTATACGCCTCGAGCAGTACTTC | CASSATLIRLEQYF
TRBJ2-7 | NA | TRBV29-1 | TRBD2 | TGCAGCGTTGCGGGGGGTCACTACGAGCAGTACTTC | CSVAGGHYEQYF
TRBJ1-5 | few | TRBV24-1 | NA | TGTGCCACCAGTGGCGGACATAGCAATCAGCCCCAGCATTTT | CATSGGHSNQPQHF
TRBJ1-2 | NA | TRBV9 | TRBD1 | TGTGCCAGCAGCGTAAAGACAGGGTATAAGGATGGCTACACCTTC | CASSVKTGYKDGYTF
TRBJ1-3 | NA | TRBV6-5 | NA | TGTGCCAGCAGTTTACCAGGAGGAAACACCATATATTTT | CASSLPGGNTIYF
TRBJ2-1 | NA | TRBV7-8 | NA | TGTGCCAGCAGCTTAGAGTACAGAACCTACAATGAGCAGTTCTTC | CASSLEYRTYNEQFF
TRBJ2-3 | NA | TRBV7-9 | TRBD1 | TGTGCCAGCAGCCGGGACAGGGCCCCAGATACGCAGTATTTT | CASSRDRAPDTQYF
TRBJ1-2 | NA | TRBV2 | NA | TGTGCCAGCAGTGCGGATAGGGGGACCTACTATGGCTACACCTTC | CASSADRGTYYGYTF
TRBJ1-2 | few | TRBV19 | TRBD1 | TGTGCCAGTAGTATACATGAGGGACAGGGGTCTAGCTATGGCTACACCTTC | CASSIHEGQGSSYGYTF
TRBJ2-1 | NA | TRBV19 | TRBD1 | TGTGCCAGTAGTAATGCAGGCAGGGGGTATCTCGCGAGCTCCTACAATGAGCAGTTCTTC | CASSNAGRGYLASSYNEQFF
TRBJ2-1 | NA | TRBV19 | TRBD1 | TGTGCCAGTAGTATAGCCCACTTTGCCTCCAGGGGACAGGGGCCCAATGAGCAGTTCTTC | CASSIAHFASRGQGPNEQFF
TRBJ1-2 | NA | TRBV19 | NA | TGTGCCAGGAAGATAGCGAACTATGGCTACACCTTC | CARKIANYGYTF
TRBJ1-1 | NA | TRBV12-3/TRBV12-4 | NA | TGTGCCAGCAGCAGGGCCGGGAACACTGAAGCTTTCTTT | CASSRAGNTEAFF
TRBJ1-1 | NA | TRBV3-1/TRBV3-2 | NA | TGTGCCAGCAGCCGGGGGGACGGCCAGAACACTGAAGCTTTCTTT | CASSRGDGQNTEAFF
TRBJ2-3 | NA | TRBV28 | NA | TGTGCCAGCAGTTTTTTTTCGTCCACAGATACGCAGTATTTT | CASSFFSSTDTQYF
TRBJ1-2 | NA | TRBV20-1 | NA | TGCAGTGCTAGTAGACAGGAAGAGAGGTATGGCTACACCTTC | CSASRQEERYGYTF
TRBJ1-4 | NA | TRBV5-4 | TRBD1 | TGTGCCAGCAGCTTGGCGGGACAGGGGGCGGGGAAACTGTTTTTT | CASSLAGQGAGKLFF
TRBJ1-4 | NA | TRBV7-9 | NA | TGTGCCAGCAGCTACGCAATGGGGGCGCCAACTAATGAAAAACTGTTTTTT | CASSYAMGAPTNEKLFF
TRBJ2-1 | NA | TRBV25-1 | NA | TGTGCCAGCAGTGAACCAGGGCGCAATGAGCAGTTCTTC | CASSEPGRNEQFF
TRBJ1-6 | NA | TRBV7-8 | TRBD1 | TGTGCCAGCAGCTTAGGGACAGGGGTGGGATCACCCCTCCACTTT | CASSLGTGVGSPLHF
TRBJ2-3 | NA | TRBV2 | NA | TGTGCCAGCAGTCCTACAGATACGCAGTATTTT | CASSPTDTQYF
TRBJ2-2 | NA | TRBV3-1/TRBV3-2 | TRBD2 | TGTGCCAGCAGCCAAGGACTAGCAGCCGGGGAGCTGTTTTTT | CASSQGLAAGELFF
TRBJ1-2 | NA | TRBV5-5 | NA | TGTGCCAGCAGCTTGGAGTCCGGGGGCTATGGCTACACCTTC | CASSLESGGYGYTF
TRBJ2-4 | NA | TRBV19 | TRBD1 | TGTGCCAGTGGAGGTCCGACAGGGGCATTAGCCAAAAACATTCAGTACTTC | CASGGPTGALAKNIQYF
TRBJ2-1 | NA | TRBV10-3 | TRBD2 | TGTGCCATCAGTGGGACTAGCGGGGGGTACGATGAGCAGTTCTTC | CAISGTSGGYDEQFF
TRBJ1-1 | NA | TRBV7-3 | NA | TGTGCCAGCAGCTTAACGGGCAGGTCTGAAGCTTTCTTT | CASSLTGRSEAFF
TRBJ2-4 | NA | TRBV4-1 | NA | TGCGCCAGCAGCCAAGATTTACGGGGGATTCAGTACTTC | CASSQDLRGIQYF
TRBJ2-2 | few | TRBV19 | TRBD2 | TGTGCCAGTAGTATAGTTTTCCAGGCTAGCGGTAGTACCGGGGAGCTGTTTTTT | CASSIVFQASGSTGELFF